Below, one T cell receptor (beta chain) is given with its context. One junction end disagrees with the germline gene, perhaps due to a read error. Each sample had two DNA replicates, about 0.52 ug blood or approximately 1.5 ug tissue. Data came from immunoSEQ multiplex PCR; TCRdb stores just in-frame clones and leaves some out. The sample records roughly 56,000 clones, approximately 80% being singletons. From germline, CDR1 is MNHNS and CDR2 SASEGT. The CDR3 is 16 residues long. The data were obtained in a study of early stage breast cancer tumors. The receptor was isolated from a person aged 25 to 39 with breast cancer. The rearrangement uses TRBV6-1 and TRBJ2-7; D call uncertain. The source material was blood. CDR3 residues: CAISEPSRSEPYEQYF. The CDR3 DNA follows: TGTGCCATCAGTGAGCCATCGAGATCAGAGCCCTACGAGCAGTACTTC.